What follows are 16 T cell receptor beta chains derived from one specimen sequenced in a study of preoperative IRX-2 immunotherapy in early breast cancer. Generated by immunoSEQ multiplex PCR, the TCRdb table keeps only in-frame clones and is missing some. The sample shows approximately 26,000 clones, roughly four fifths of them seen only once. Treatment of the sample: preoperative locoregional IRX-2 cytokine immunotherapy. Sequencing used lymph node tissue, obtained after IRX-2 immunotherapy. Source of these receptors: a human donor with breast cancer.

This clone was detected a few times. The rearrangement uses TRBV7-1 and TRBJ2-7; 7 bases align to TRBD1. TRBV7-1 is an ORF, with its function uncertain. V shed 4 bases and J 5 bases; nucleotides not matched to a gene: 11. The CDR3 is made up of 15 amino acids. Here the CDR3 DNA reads TGTGCCAGCAGCTTACTTGACAGGGAGACGCACGAGCAGTACTTC. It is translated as CASSLLDRETHEQYF.

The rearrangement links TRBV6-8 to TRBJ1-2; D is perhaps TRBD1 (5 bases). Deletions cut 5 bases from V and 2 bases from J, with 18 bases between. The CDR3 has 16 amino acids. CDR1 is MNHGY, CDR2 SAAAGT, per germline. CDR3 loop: CASSRDAGRGNYGYTF. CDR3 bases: TGTGCCAGCAGTCGGGACGCCGGACGGGGGAACTATGGCTACACCTTC.

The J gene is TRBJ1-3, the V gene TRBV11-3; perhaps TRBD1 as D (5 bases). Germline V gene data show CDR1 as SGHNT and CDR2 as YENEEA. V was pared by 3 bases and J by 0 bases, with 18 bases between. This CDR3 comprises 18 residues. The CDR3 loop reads CASSFGHIQRSSGNTIYF. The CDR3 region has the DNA TGTGCCAGCAGCTTCGGACACATACAACGTTCCTCTGGAAACACCATATATTTT. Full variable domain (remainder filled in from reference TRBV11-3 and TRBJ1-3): EAGVVQSPRYKIIEKKQPVAFWCNPISGHNTLYWYLQNLGQGPELLIRYENEEAVDDSQLPKDRFSAERLKGVDSTLKIQPAELGDSAVYLCASSFGHIQRSSGNTIYFGEGSWLTVV.

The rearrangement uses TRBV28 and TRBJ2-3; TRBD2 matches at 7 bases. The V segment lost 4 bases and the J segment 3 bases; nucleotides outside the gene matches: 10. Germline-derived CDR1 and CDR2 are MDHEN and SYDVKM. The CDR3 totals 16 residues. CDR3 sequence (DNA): TGTGCCAGCAGTTCCTCTTCTCCAGCGGGGACAGATACGCAGTATTTT. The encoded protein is CASSSSSPAGTDTQYF.

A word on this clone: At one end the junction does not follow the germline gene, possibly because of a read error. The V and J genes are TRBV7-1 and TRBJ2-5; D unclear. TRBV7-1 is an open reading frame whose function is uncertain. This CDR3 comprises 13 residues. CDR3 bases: TGTGTCAGCAGCTTGGAAATGCAGGAGACCCAGTACTTC. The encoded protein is CVSSLEMQETQYF.

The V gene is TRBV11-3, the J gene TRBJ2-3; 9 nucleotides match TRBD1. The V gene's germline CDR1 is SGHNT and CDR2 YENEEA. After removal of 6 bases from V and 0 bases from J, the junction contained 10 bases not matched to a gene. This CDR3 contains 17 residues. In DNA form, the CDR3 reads TGTGCCAGCAGGGTTACAGGGGGCCGGGAAAGCACAGATACGCAGTATTTT. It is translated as CASRVTGGRESTDTQYF.

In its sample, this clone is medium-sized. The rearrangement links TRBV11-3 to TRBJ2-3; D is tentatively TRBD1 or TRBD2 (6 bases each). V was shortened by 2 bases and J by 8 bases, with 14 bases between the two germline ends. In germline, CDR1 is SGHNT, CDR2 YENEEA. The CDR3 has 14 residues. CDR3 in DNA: TGTGCCAGCAGCTTAAGGGGGGATTCGGGTACGCAGTATTTT. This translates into CASSLRGDSGTQYF.

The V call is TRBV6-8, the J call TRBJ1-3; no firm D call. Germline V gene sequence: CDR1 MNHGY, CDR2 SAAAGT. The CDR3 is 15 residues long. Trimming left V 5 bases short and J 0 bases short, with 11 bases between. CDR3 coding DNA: TGTGCCAGCAGTCGGACCGAGAGCTCTGGAAACACCATATATTTT. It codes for CASSRTESSGNTIYF.

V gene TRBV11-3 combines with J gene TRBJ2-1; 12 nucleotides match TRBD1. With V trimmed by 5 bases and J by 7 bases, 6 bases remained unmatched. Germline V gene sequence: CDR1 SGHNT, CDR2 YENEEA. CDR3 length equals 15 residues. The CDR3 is CASSMGQGARNEQFF. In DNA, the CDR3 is TGTGCCAGCAGCATGGGACAGGGGGCGCGTAATGAGCAGTTCTTC.

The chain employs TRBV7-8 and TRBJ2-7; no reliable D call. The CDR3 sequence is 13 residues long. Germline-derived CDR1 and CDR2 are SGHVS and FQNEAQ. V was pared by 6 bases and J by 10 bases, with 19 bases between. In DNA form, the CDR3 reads TGTGCCAGCAGTTCCAACCCGGATGGGCCCCAGTACTTC. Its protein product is CASSSNPDGPQYF. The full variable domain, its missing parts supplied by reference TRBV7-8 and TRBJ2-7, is GAGVSQSPRYKVAKRGQDVALRCDPISGHVSLFWYQQALGQGPEFLTYFQNEAQLDKSGLPSDRFFAERPEGSVSTLKIQRTQQEDSAVYLCASSSNPDGPQYFGPGTRLTVT.

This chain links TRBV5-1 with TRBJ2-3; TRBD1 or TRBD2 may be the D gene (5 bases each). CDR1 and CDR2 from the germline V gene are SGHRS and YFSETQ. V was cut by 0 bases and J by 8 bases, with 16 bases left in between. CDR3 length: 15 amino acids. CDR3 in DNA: TGCGCCAGCAGCTTGGGGGACCTCCCAACACTTACGCAGTATTTT. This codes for CASSLGDLPTLTQYF.

The CDR3 reads CASSGQNYEQYF. CDR3 nucleotide sequence: TGTGCCAGTTCGGGGCAGAACTACGAGCAGTACTTC. The chain is built from TRBV6-8 and TRBJ2-7, with D tentatively TRBD1 or TRBD2 (5 bases each). The CDR3 contains 12 residues. Between the trimmed V and J ends, which lost 9 bases and 3 bases, there was a span of 12 bases. CDR1 MNHGY and CDR2 SAAAGT come from the germline V gene.

The CDR3 nucleotides are TGTGCCAGCAGCCCCGACGGCAGCTTTGCAACTAATGAAAAACTGTTTTTT. Its protein product is CASSPDGSFATNEKLFF. The rearrangement uses TRBV7-1 and TRBJ1-4; no definite D call. TRBV7-1 is treated as an ORF (open reading frame) with a function not yet certain. The CDR3 sequence is 17 residues long. With 5 bases removed from V and 0 bases from J, the gap between germline ends came to 16 bases.

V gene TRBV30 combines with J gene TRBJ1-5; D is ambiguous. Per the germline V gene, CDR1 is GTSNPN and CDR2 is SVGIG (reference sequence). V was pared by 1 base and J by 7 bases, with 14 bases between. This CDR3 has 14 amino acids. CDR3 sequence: CAWSEGSPGQPQHF. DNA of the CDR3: TGTGCCTGGAGTGAGGGTTCACCCGGGCAGCCCCAGCATTTT.

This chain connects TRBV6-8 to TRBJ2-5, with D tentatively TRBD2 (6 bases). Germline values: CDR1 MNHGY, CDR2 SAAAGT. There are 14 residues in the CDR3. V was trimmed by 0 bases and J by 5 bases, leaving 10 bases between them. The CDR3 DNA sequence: TGTGCCAGCAGTTACTCCGGCGGGACGGAGACCCAGTACTTC. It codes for CASSYSGGTETQYF.

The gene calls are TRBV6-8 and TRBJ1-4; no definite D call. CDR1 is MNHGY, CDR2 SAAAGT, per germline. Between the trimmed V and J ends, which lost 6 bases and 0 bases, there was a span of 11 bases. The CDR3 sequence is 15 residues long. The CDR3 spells CASSPRFATNEKLFF. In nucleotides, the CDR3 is TGTGCCAGCAGCCCCAGGTTTGCAACTAATGAAAAACTGTTTTTT.